One sample yielded the 24 T cell receptor beta chains listed below, sequenced in a study of blood T cell repertoires in COVID-19. Method: immunoSEQ multiplex PCR; TCRdb's copy keeps in-frame clones and lacks some. The sample comprises about 71,000 clones, 70% to 90% of which are singletons, and roughly 2% rests with the top ten. The sequenced material came from peripheral blood. These receptor sequences come from a man aged 30 to 39 with acute or convalescent COVID-19.

In its sample, this clone was seen a few times. The rearrangement joins TRBV7-9 to TRBJ2-7; 7 bases are a match to TRBD1. The trim removed 4 bases at V and 0 bases at J, leaving 9 bases unmatched. CDR3 length: 16 residues. The germline V gene has CDR1 SEHNR and CDR2 FQNEAQ (reference sequence). Here the CDR3 DNA reads TGTGCCAGCAGCTCCCTCTGGCAGGGGGACTCCTACGAGCAGTACTTC. It specifies CASSSLWQGDSYEQYF. The full variable domain, rest sourced from reference TRBV7-9 and TRBJ2-7, is DTGVSQNPRHKITKRGQNVTFRCDPISEHNRLYWYRQTLGQGPEFLTYFQNEAQLEKSRLLSDRFSAERPKGSFSTLEIQRTEQGDSAMYLCASSSLWQGDSYEQYFGPGTRLTVT.

The chain couples TRBV24-1 to TRBJ2-3; TRBD1 matches 7 bases. Germline V gene data show CDR1 as KGHDR and CDR2 as SFDVKD. V trimming: 4 bases; J trimming: 1 base; junction bases outside the gene matches: 4. The CDR3 has 15 amino acids. The CDR3 DNA sequence: TGTGCCACCAGTGAAACAGGGGACGGCACAGATACGCAGTATTTT. Residues: CATSETGDGTDTQYF.

The chain has TRBV19 and TRBJ2-1; 12 positions agree with TRBD2. The CDR3 sequence is 16 residues long. Germline values: CDR1 LNHDA, CDR2 SQIVND (reference sequence). V lost 5 bases to trimming and J lost 3 bases; unmatched junction nucleotides: 5. CDR3 sequence reads: CASSLLGLAGYNEQFF. In DNA, the CDR3 is TGTGCCAGTAGTTTGCTGGGACTAGCGGGCTACAATGAGCAGTTCTTC.

The chain links TRBV30 to TRBJ1-2; tentatively, D is TRBD1 (5 bases). The ends were cut back, 0 bases at V and 10 bases at J, with 12 bases in the middle. The CDR3 sequence is 12 residues long. Germline V lookup: CDR1 GTSNPN, CDR2 SVGIG (reference sequence). Here the CDR3 reads CAWSVPQASYTF. The CDR3 region has the DNA TGTGCCTGGAGTGTACCACAGGCGTCCTACACCTTC.

The genes are TRBV2 and TRBJ1-2, with D hard to call. CDR1 is SNHLY, CDR2 FYNNEI, per germline. V was clipped by 4 bases and J by 6 bases, with 15 bases between them. The CDR3 is made up of 14 amino acids. The CDR3 DNA follows: TGTGCCAGCAGTGTTTCGGCCGGGTGGAATGGCTACACCTTC. This sequence encodes CASSVSAGWNGYTF. Full variable domain (missing parts from reference TRBV2 and TRBJ1-2): EPEVTQTPSHQVTQMGQEVILRCVPISNHLYFYWYRQILGQKVEFLVSFYNNEISEKSEIFDDQFSVERPDGSNFTLKIRSTKLEDSAMYFCASSVSAGWNGYTFGSGTRLTVV.

The chain uses TRBV7-2 and TRBJ2-7, with 12 bases that match TRBD2. The V and J ends lost 2 bases and 6 bases, in that order; junction bases with no gene match: 5. Germline lookup yields CDR1 SGHTA and CDR2 FQGNSA. The CDR3 covers 15 residues. Here the CDR3 reads CASSLRLAGGVEQYF. In nucleotides, the CDR3 is TGTGCCAGCAGCTTACGTCTAGCGGGAGGGGTCGAGCAGTACTTC.

This chain uses TRBV18 with TRBJ1-6; TRBD1 matches 8 bases. Germline V gives CDR1 KGHSH, CDR2 LQKENI. Trimming took 2 bases from V and 8 from J; bases not matched to a gene: 14. CDR3 length: 18 residues. The CDR3 loop is CASSPSRGLGGSDSPLHF. Written as DNA, the CDR3 is TGTGCCAGCTCACCAAGCAGGGGGCTCGGCGGAAGTGATTCACCCCTCCACTTT.

This clone was observed a single time. The chain recombines TRBV29-1 with TRBJ2-3, with D perhaps matching TRBD1 (5 bases). The CDR3 is 16 amino acids. Trimming cost V 0 bases and J 0 bases, with 13 bases left between them. The germline CDR1 and CDR2 sequences are SQVTM and ANQGSEA. The CDR3 DNA follows: TGCAGCGTTGAAGATCTCAGGACACAAAGCACAGATACGCAGTATTTT. This sequence encodes CSVEDLRTQSTDTQYF.

The chain employs TRBV20-1 and TRBJ2-3; 10 bases are a match to TRBD2. Trimming removed 3 bases from V and 0 bases from J; junction bases left unmatched: 3. Germline CDR1 DFQATT, CDR2 SNEGSKA (reference sequence). There are 15 residues in the CDR3. The CDR3 DNA reads as TGCAGTGCTAGTCTAGCGGGAGTTAGCACAGATACGCAGTATTTT. Protein: CSASLAGVSTDTQYF.

The chain couples TRBV19 to TRBJ2-4; 9 positions agree with TRBD1. V shed 9 bases and J 9 bases; nucleotides not matched to a gene: 9. CDR3 length: 13 amino acids. Germline V gives CDR1 LNHDA, CDR2 SQIVND (reference sequence). DNA for the CDR3: TGTGCCAGCAAACAGGGGGCCGCGGGCATTCAGTACTTC. It codes for CASKQGAAGIQYF. Using reference TRBV19 and TRBJ2-4 for the parts outside the CDR3, the full variable domain is DGGITQSPKYLFRKEGQNVTLSCEQNLNHDAMYWYRQDPGQGLRLIYYSQIVNDFQKGDIAEGYSVSREKKESFPLTVTSAQKNPTAFYLCASKQGAAGIQYFGAGTRLSVL.

V is TRBV11-1 and J is TRBJ2-1; TRBD1 aligns across 10 bases. The V gene's germline CDR1 is SGHAT and CDR2 FQDESV (reference sequence). The CDR3 sequence is 15 residues long. Losses at the gene ends were 5 bases for V and 3 bases for J; bases not matched to a gene: 4. CDR3 in amino acids: CASSDRGLSYNEQFF. The CDR3 region has the DNA TGTGCCAGCAGCGACAGGGGGCTCAGCTACAATGAGCAGTTCTTC.

The rearrangement uses TRBV29-1 and TRBJ1-6; tentatively, D is TRBD1 (5 bases). V lost 3 bases and J 4 bases, leaving 31 bases between the germline ends. This CDR3 comprises 21 residues. From germline, CDR1 is SQVTM and CDR2 ANQGSEA. DNA of the CDR3: TGCAGCGTTGAGACCATTGGAGGGGAAAGAGCTAATGGGGGATATAATTCACCCCTCCACTTT. Amino acid sequence: CSVETIGGERANGGYNSPLHF.

V gene TRBV3-1 (or the pseudogene TRBV3-2) combines with J gene TRBJ2-3; 7 bases are a match to TRBD2. CDR1 LGHDT and CDR2 YNNKEL come from the germline V gene (reference sequence). V dropped 6 bases and J dropped 0; count of bases not matched to a gene: 6. The CDR3 has 15 amino acids. The CDR3 here is CASSRPGLSTDTQYF. The CDR3 region has the DNA TGTGCCAGCAGTCGACCGGGACTAAGCACAGATACGCAGTATTTT.

The CDR3 loop reads CASRMGGAGFNEQFF. CDR3 DNA sequence: TGTGCCAGCCGCATGGGGGGAGCGGGGTTCAATGAGCAGTTCTTC. The chain links TRBV2 to TRBJ2-1, with 7 bases matching TRBD2. CDR3 length equals 15 residues. The germline gives CDR1 SNHLY, CDR2 FYNNEI. V shed 8 bases, J shed 6 bases, and the junction held 13 bases outside the gene matches.

The chain carries TRBV15 and TRBJ1-5; no reliable D call. Trimming removed 0 bases from V and 9 bases from J, with 12 bases in between. Looked up from germline, CDR1 is LNHNV and CDR2 is YYDKDF (reference sequence). This CDR3 has 14 amino acids. The CDR3 loop is CATSRDLPAGPQHF. CDR3 in DNA: TGTGCCACCAGCAGAGATCTACCGGCGGGGCCCCAGCATTTT.

Comment on this clone: This CDR3 is also generated by other DNA sequences in the sample. CDR3 nucleotide sequence: TGTGCCAGCACCGGCACAGATACGCAGTATTTT. Translating it yields CASTGTDTQYF. This chain connects TRBV12-3 or TRBV12-4 to TRBJ2-3; the D is unclear. V lost 7 bases and J 1 base, leaving 3 bases between the germline ends. This CDR3 has 11 amino acids.

CDR3 in DNA: TGTGCCAGCAGCATGGACAGTGCGCCCTATGGCTACACCTTC. Protein product: CASSMDSAPYGYTF. J is TRBJ1-2 and V is TRBV6-5; tentatively, D is TRBD1 (6 bases). V shed 6 bases and J shed 4 bases, with 15 bases lying between them. CDR1 and CDR2 from the germline V gene are MNHEY and SVGAGI. The CDR3 loop spans 14 amino acids.

J is TRBJ2-7 and V is TRBV5-6; D may be TRBD2 (5 bases). V lost 5 bases to trimming and J lost 4 bases, with 10 bases between them. Germline V lookup: CDR1 SGHDT, CDR2 YYEEEE. The CDR3 contains 12 residues. CDR3 coding DNA: TGTGCCAGCAGTCTTAGCGTATACGAGCAGTACTTC. This translates into CASSLSVYEQYF. The full variable domain, its missing parts supplied by reference TRBV5-6 and TRBJ2-7, is DAGVTQSPTHLIKTRGQQVTLRCSPKSGHDTVSWYQQALGQGPQFIFQYYEEEERQRGNFPDRFSGHQFPNYSSELNVNALLLGDSALYLCASSLSVYEQYFGPGTRLTVT.

This clone was seen more than once but under ten times. The chain carries TRBV10-3 and TRBJ2-5, with no clear D. Germline V gene data show CDR1 as ENHRY and CDR2 as SYGVKD. The CDR3 length is 13 residues. V lost 4 bases and J 2 bases, leaving 8 bases between the germline ends. This CDR3 is CAISGWRQETQYF. The CDR3 DNA reads as TGTGCCATCAGTGGATGGCGGCAAGAGACCCAGTACTTC.

The V call is TRBV11-2, the J call TRBJ2-3; TRBD1 matches at 11 bases. The CDR3 extends over 15 amino acids. Germline V lookup: CDR1 SGHAT, CDR2 FQNNGV. V lost 5 bases and J lost 2; bases outside the gene matches: 3. The CDR3: CASSRTGGATDTQYF. CDR3 in DNA: TGTGCCAGCAGCCGGACAGGGGGCGCCACAGATACGCAGTATTTT. The variable domain in full, completed from reference TRBV11-2 and TRBJ2-3, reads EAGVAQSPRYKIIEKRQSVAFWCNPISGHATLYWYQQILGQGPKLLIQFQNNGVVDDSQLPKDRFSAERLKGVDSTLKIQPAKLEDSAVYLCASSRTGGATDTQYFGPGTRLTVL.

V and J are TRBV7-9 and TRBJ2-5; 10 bases align to TRBD2. The V segment lost 4 bases and the J segment 2 bases; nucleotides outside the gene matches: 1. This CDR3 is 14 amino acids long. CDR1 SEHNR and CDR2 FQNEAQ come from the germline V gene (reference sequence). The CDR3 DNA sequence: TGTGCCAGCAGCTCACTAGCGGGACAAGAGACCCAGTACTTC. Encoded protein: CASSSLAGQETQYF.

The table lists this clone with a few counts. CDR3 residues: CASSQEWGAQPQHF. The CDR3, as DNA: TGCGCCAGCAGCCAAGAATGGGGAGCACAGCCCCAGCATTTT. The genes are TRBV4-1 and TRBJ1-5, with no clear D. Germline V gene lookup returns CDR1 MGHRA and CDR2 YSYEKL. CDR3 length equals 14 residues. Between the trimmed V and J ends, which lost 0 bases and 7 bases, there was a span of 10 bases.

The chain combines TRBV2 with TRBJ1-1; possible D gene TRBD1, 5 bases. The CDR3 is 13 residues long. CDR1 SNHLY and CDR2 FYNNEI come from the germline V gene. Trimming left V 6 bases short and J 0 bases short, with 8 bases between. CDR3 protein: CASSTDMNTEAFF. Written as DNA, the CDR3 is TGTGCCAGCAGCACGGACATGAACACTGAAGCTTTCTTT. The full variable domain, in which reference TRBV2 and TRBJ1-1 provide the parts outside the CDR3, is EPEVTQTPSHQVTQMGQEVILRCVPISNHLYFYWYRQILGQKVEFLVSFYNNEISEKSEIFDDQFSVERPDGSNFTLKIRSTKLEDSAMYFCASSTDMNTEAFFGQGTRLTVV.

The chain joins TRBV5-1 to TRBJ2-5; 8 nucleotides align to TRBD2. The V gene end was trimmed by 1 base and the J gene end by 5 bases; junction bases not matched to a gene: 16. CDR3 size: 18 residues. Germline CDR1 SGHRS, CDR2 YFSETQ. The CDR3 coding sequence is TGCGCCAGCAGCTTGTATCCCGGTGGCGGGAGGTTTGGGGAGACCCAGTACTTC. Translated, it gives CASSLYPGGGRFGETQYF.